This T cell receptor (beta chain) came from a study of immune heterogeneity within non-small cell lung tumors. A first 10-cycle multiplex round used 32 V-gene and 13 J-gene primers on TCR beta CDR3. TCRdb ran MiXCR on the multiplex PCR reads and lists one entry per CDR3 protein. The table has approximately 4,500 distinct CDR3 sequences, 24% seen once. The CDR3 loop spans 14 amino acids. Germline V gene data show CDR1 as SNHLY and CDR2 as FYNNEI. After removal of 9 bases from V and 2 bases from J, the junction contained 7 bases not matched to a gene. At 450 to 650 ng per sample, bulk tumor genomic DNA provided the template. Several biopsies were collected from each primary tumor during surgery. They were spaced as far apart as possible within the tumor mass. Surgery that was curative in intent was performed on patients with untreated, newly diagnosed non-small cell lung cancer. The study drew donors from newly diagnosed non-small cell lung cancer patients having surgery with curative intent.

The TCR was taken from a man aged 45 to 65 with non-small cell lung cancer. The V call is TRBV2, the J call TRBJ2-5; 9 bases agree with TRBD2. The sequencing sample was made of lung tumor tissue. The CDR3 DNA reads as TGTGCCAGAACAGCGGGGGGTGGTCAAGAGACCCAGTACTTC. Translation gives CARTAGGGQETQYF.